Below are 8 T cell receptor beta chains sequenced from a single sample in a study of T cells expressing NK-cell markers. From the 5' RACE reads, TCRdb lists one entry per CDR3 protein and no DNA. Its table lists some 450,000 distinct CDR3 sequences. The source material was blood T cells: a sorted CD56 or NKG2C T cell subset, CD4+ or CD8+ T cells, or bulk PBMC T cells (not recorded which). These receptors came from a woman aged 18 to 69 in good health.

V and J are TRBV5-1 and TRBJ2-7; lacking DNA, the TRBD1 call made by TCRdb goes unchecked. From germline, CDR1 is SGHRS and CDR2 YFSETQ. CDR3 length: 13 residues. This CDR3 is CASSLEPLYEQYF.

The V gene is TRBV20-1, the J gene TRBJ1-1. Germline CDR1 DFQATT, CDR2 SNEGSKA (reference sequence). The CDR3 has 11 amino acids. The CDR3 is CSASRQVRAFF.

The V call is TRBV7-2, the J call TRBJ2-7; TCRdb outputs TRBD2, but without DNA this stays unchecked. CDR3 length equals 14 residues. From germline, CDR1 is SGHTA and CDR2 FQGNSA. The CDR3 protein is CASRLAGGTYEQYF. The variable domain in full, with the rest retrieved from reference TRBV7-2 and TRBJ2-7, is GAGVSQSPSNKVTEKGKDVELRCDPISGHTALYWYRQSLGQGLEFLIYFQGNSAPDKSGLPSDRFSAERTGGSVSTLTIQRTQQEDSAVYLCASRLAGGTYEQYFGPGTRLTVT.

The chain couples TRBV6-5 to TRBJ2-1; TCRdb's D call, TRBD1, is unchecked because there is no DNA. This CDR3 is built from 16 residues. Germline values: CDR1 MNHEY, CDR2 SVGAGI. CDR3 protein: CASSYWGQGAYNEQFF.

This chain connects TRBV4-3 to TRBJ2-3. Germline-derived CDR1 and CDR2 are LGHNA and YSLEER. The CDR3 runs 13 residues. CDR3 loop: CASSQWRTDTQYF.

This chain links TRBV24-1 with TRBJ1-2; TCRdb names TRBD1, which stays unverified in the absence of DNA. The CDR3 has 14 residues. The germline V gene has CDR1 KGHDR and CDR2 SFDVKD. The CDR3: CATSEPDRHYGYTF.

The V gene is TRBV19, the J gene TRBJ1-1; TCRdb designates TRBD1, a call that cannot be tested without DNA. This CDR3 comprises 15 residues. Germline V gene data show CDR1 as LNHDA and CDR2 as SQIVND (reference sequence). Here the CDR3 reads CASTAGTGLNTEAFF.

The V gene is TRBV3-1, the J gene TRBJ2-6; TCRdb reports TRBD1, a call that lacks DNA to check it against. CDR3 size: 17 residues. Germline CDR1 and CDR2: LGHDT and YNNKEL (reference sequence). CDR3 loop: CASSQYGRATGANVLTF.